These 26 T cell receptor beta chains were sequenced from one sample in a study of tumor-infiltrating lymphocytes in primary liver carcinoma. The researchers produced TCR beta cDNA from about 510 ng total RNA with a constant-region primer. Slightly modified ARM-PCR, run as three nested multiplex PCR rounds, produced the TCR beta libraries. Running around 9 cycles apiece, the first two PCR rounds relied on TRBV1-TRBV30 forward primers together with a C-beta reverse primer. In TCRdb, the multiplex PCR reads were re-called with MiXCR into one record per CDR3 protein. The data contain 100,000 to 150,000 distinct CDR3 sequences, 64% of them singletons. Starting material for RNA and DNA co-extraction consisted of about 20-32 mg of unsorted bulk tissue. Sample: liver tumor tissue from sampling region 3. Subset noted: tumor region T3, left-lateral pole. Receptor source: an older woman with primary liver carcinoma and hepatitis B virus infection.

As regards this clonotype: With a much larger clone just one base away, this may be a read error. For the CDR3, the DNA is TGTGCCAGCACACACAGGGCGGGGTCTATAGGCTACAATGAGCAGTTCTTC. Protein: CASTHRAGSIGYNEQFF. The chain employs TRBV28 and TRBJ2-1; the D gene could be TRBD1 or TRBD2 (6 bases each). Germline CDR1 is MDHEN and CDR2 is SYDVKM. V was cut by 7 bases and J by 3 bases, with 22 bases left in between. This CDR3 region has 17 residues.

V is TRBV10-3 and J is TRBJ2-1; 8 bases are a match to TRBD2. The ends lost 7 bases at V and 4 bases at J; junction bases unmatched: 6. CDR1 is ENHRY and CDR2 is SYGVKD in the germline V gene. There are 14 residues in the CDR3. The CDR3, as DNA: TGTGCCATCAACAGGCGGGAGGTATACAATGAGCAGTTCTTC. It is translated as CAINRREVYNEQFF.

This clonotype was observed at least ten times. This sequence joins TRBV7-9 and TRBJ2-7; a weak D match, TRBD1 (5 bases). The last part of the DNA fits TRBJ2-5 better; the J call may be wrong. The CDR3 is made up of 12 amino acids. Germline V gives CDR1 SEHNR, CDR2 FQNEAQ (reference sequence). The CDR3 loop reads CASSLADRTQYF. The DNA for the CDR3 is TGTGCCAGCAGCTTAGCAGACAGGACCCAGTACTTC.

As concerns this clonotype: Since no conserved phenylalanine or tryptophan closes the CDR3, a read error is the likely cause. J is TRBJ1-5 and V is TRBV12-3 or TRBV12-4, with a weak D call TRBD1 (6 bases). The CDR3 is 15 amino acids. Trimming stripped 6 bases from V and 4 bases from J, with 16 bases between. CDR3 residues: CASSPTGNRNQPQHS. The DNA of the CDR3 is TGTGCCAGCAGCCCAACAGGGAATAGGAATCAGCCCCAGCATTCT.

The sample holds a few counts of this clonotype. A much larger clone differs from this one at a single base, so this may be a read error. The V and J genes are TRBV6-1 and TRBJ2-6, with a weak D call TRBD1 (6 bases). CDR1 and CDR2 from the germline V gene are MNHNS and SASEGT. The V end lost 10 bases, the J end lost 0 bases, and 7 bases lay between the germline ends. The CDR3 totals 13 residues. CDR3 sequence reads: CANRDSGANVLTF. The CDR3, as DNA: TGTGCCAACAGGGACTCTGGGGCCAACGTCCTGACTTTC.

Points on this clonotype: No conserved phenylalanine or tryptophan ends this CDR3, so it is likely a read error. The rearrangement uses TRBV4-2 and TRBJ2-5; 8 nucleotides match TRBD2. This CDR3 comprises 17 residues. CDR1 LGHNA and CDR2 YNFKEQ come from the germline V gene. The V and J ends lost 4 bases and 7 bases, in that order; junction bases with no gene match: 17. This chain's CDR3 is CASSLTGTRNVPGTQYS. The CDR3 nucleotides read TGTGCCAGCAGCCTAACCGGGACTAGGAATGTCCCAGGGACCCAGTACTCC.

In regard to this clonotype: The germline gene is not matched at one end of the junction; a read error may be the cause. The gene calls are TRBV2 and TRBJ1-1; D might be TRBD1 (5 bases). This CDR3 is 15 amino acids long. CDR1 and CDR2 from the germline V gene are SNHLY and FYNNEI. The CDR3 bases are TGTGCCAGCAATGAAGACTTCAGGGCATCTGCTGAAGCTTTCTTT. Its translation is CASNEDFRASAEAFF.

This clonotype was counted ten times or more. The chain couples TRBV29-1 to TRBJ2-1; D not certain. Trimming shortened V by 6 bases and J by 5 bases, and 11 bases separated the two germline ends. Germline values: CDR1 SQVTM, CDR2 ANQGSEA. This CDR3 has 12 amino acids. CDR3 amino acids: CSVVPGDNEQFF. The DNA of the CDR3 is TGCAGCGTCGTACCAGGAGACAATGAGCAGTTCTTC.

Details on this clonotype: Given a much more abundant clone one base away, this may be a read error. The rearrangement joins TRBV7-9 to TRBJ2-1; unclear D gene. Germline assignment: CDR1 SEHNR and CDR2 FQNEAQ (reference sequence). The CDR3 is 13 amino acids. In nucleotides, the CDR3 is TGTGTCAGCACCCCGTCGGTAGAGAATGAGCAGTTCTTC. Translation: CVSTPSVENEQFF.

The chain couples TRBV28 to TRBJ1-1, with D possibly being TRBD1 (5 bases). This CDR3 comprises 12 residues. The V gene's germline CDR1 is MDHEN and CDR2 SYDVKM. V was shortened by 2 bases and J by 11 bases, with 12 bases between the two germline ends. CDR3 residues: CASSLEGRGAFF. In DNA, the CDR3 is TGTGCCAGCAGTTTAGAGGGGCGGGGGGCTTTCTTT.

A word on this clonotype: One end of the junction does not line up with germline, which may come from a read error. The rearrangement joins TRBV9 to TRBJ2-7; 9 nucleotides line up with TRBD2. The CDR3 consists of 13 residues. The V gene's germline CDR1 is SGDLS and CDR2 YYNGEE. The CDR3: CASSGGTSHEQYF. Written as DNA, the CDR3 is TGCGCCAGCAGCGGGGGGACCTCCCACGAGCAGTACTTC.

Concerning this clonotype: Being one base from a much bigger clone, this may be a read error. V usage is TRBV20-1 and J usage is TRBJ2-1; D might be TRBD1 or TRBD2, each matching 5 bases. CDR3 length: 15 amino acids. Trimming took 0 bases from V and 3 from J, leaving 12 bases between them. Germline CDR1 is DFQATT and CDR2 is SNEGSKA (reference sequence). The CDR3 DNA follows: TGCAGTGCTAGAGATACGAGGGGACGCTACAATGAGCAGTTCTTC. This translates into CSARDTRGRYNEQFF.

V is TRBV6-5 and J is TRBJ1-5; perhaps TRBD1 as D (5 bases). Per the germline V gene, CDR1 is MNHEY and CDR2 is SVGAGI. V was shortened by 11 bases and J by 4 bases, with 21 bases between the two germline ends. The CDR3 loop spans 15 amino acids. The CDR3 DNA follows: TGTGCCGGCAAGACCATCGGGACCGCGAATCAGCCCCAGCATTTT. Protein product: CAGKTIGTANQPQHF.

With regard to this clonotype: The junction departs from germline at one end; a sequencing error may be responsible. This chain joins TRBV12-3 or TRBV12-4 and TRBJ1-5; D is undetermined. The CDR3 consists of 15 residues. The CDR3 reads CASSLVLSANQPQHF. DNA for the CDR3: TGTGCCAGCAGTTTAGTCTTGTCAGCCAATCAGCCCCAGCATTTC.

V usage is TRBV7-3 and J usage is TRBJ2-6; D is unresolved. CDR1 and CDR2 from the germline V gene are SGHTA and FQGTGA. There are 16 residues in the CDR3. Trimming took off 1 base at V and 0 bases at J, with 7 bases between the two ends. In DNA, the CDR3 is TGTGCCAGCAGCTTAATTGTGACCTCTGGGGCCAACGTCCTGACTTTC. Translating gives CASSLIVTSGANVLTF.

A word on this clonotype: At one end, the junction sequence differs from germline, possibly due to a read error. The chain joins TRBV11-2 to TRBJ2-7; 10 bases are shared with TRBD1. CDR1 and CDR2 (germline): SGHAT, FQNNGV. The CDR3 runs 18 residues. The CDR3 loop is CASSGGQGLARPYNEQDF. The CDR3 DNA is TGTGCCAGCAGCGGGGGACAGGGGTTGGCTAGACCTTATAACGAGCAGGACTTC.

As for this clonotype: A much larger clone differs by one base, so this may be a read error. This chain joins TRBV6-5 and TRBJ2-1, with D maybe TRBD2 (6 bases). V was shortened by 5 bases and J by 7 bases, with 15 bases between the two germline ends. Germline values: CDR1 MNHEY, CDR2 SVGAGI. The CDR3 has 14 residues. The CDR3, as DNA: TGTGCCAGCAGTCGGGGTAGCGGTCCGAATGAGCAGTTCTTC. Its protein is CASSRGSGPNEQFF.

For this clonotype: Being one base from a much bigger clone, this may be a read error. The CDR3 DNA sequence: TGCGCCAGCAGCTTGGCCGGAAGGGAAGGACAGCCCCAGCATTTT. Translation gives CASSLAGREGQPQHF. V usage is TRBV5-1 and J usage is TRBJ1-5; no clear D. Germline V gives CDR1 SGHRS, CDR2 YFSETQ. Deletions cut 0 bases from V and 7 bases from J, with 14 bases between. The CDR3 extends over 15 amino acids.

This clonotype was recorded once. The V gene is TRBV30, the J gene TRBJ2-7; possible D gene TRBD2, 6 bases. Trimming removed 4 bases from V and 9 bases from J, with 13 bases in between. Germline CDR1 GTSNPN, CDR2 SVGIG (reference sequence). The CDR3 totals 11 residues. CDR3 coding DNA: TGTGCCTGGACCTTGGAGGGCGTGCAGTACTTC. This encodes CAWTLEGVQYF.

This clonotype came up many times. The chain joins TRBV6-2 or TRBV6-3 to TRBJ2-1, with a tentative D call TRBD2 (6 bases). The CDR3 is 14 amino acids. CDR1 and CDR2 (germline): MNHEY, SVGEGT. Trimming pared 5 bases from V and 0 bases from J, leaving 8 bases between. DNA of the CDR3: TGTGCCAGCAGTGTAGCGGCCTCCTACAATGAGCAGTTCTTC. This gives the protein CASSVAASYNEQFF.

This clonotype was observed at least ten times. The V call is TRBV14, the J call TRBJ1-2; TRBD1 aligns across 7 bases. The CDR3 is made up of 15 amino acids. Germline assignment: CDR1 SGHDN and CDR2 FVKESK. J lost 0 bases, V lost 1 base, and 2 bases had no gene match. In DNA, the CDR3 is TGTGCCAGCAGCCAAGCCACAGGGGCTAACTATGGCTACACCTTC. This encodes CASSQATGANYGYTF.

About this clonotype itself: At one end the junction does not follow the germline gene, possibly because of a read error. This chain links TRBV4-2 with TRBJ2-2; D is possibly TRBD2 (5 bases). Per germline, CDR1 LGHNA and CDR2 YNFKEQ. The CDR3 is 15 residues long. The CDR3 sequence is CVSSQVVAATGELSF. CDR3 in DNA: TGTGTCAGCAGCCAAGTCGTAGCAGCCACCGGGGAGCTGTCTTTT.

The sample holds many counts of this clonotype. The chain carries TRBV6-1 and TRBJ1-2; no clear D. CDR3 length: 10 amino acids. Looked up from germline, CDR1 is MNHNS and CDR2 is SASEGT. V lost 5 bases, J lost 6 bases, and 4 bases lay in between. CDR3 region: CASSQNGYTF. As DNA, the CDR3 is TGTGCCAGCAGTCAGAATGGCTACACCTTC.

The CDR3 here is CASSHRDRVLGFSESFF. CDR3 sequence (DNA): TGTGCCAGCAGCCATCGGGACAGGGTCTTAGGTTTTTCTGAAAGTTTCTTT. This chain joins TRBV11-1 and TRBJ1-1; 9 nucleotides line up with TRBD1. CDR1 is SGHAT, CDR2 FQDESV, per germline (reference sequence). The length of the CDR3 is 17 residues. The junction had 23 bases not matched to a gene; V was cut back by 5 bases and J by 13 bases.

In the case of this clonotype: A clone one base away is much larger, so this may be a read error. This chain connects TRBV5-1 to TRBJ2-7; 9 bases agree with TRBD2. Germline V gene data show CDR1 as SGHRS and CDR2 as YFSETQ. This CDR3 has 15 residues. The CDR3 bases are TGCGCCGGCAGCCTAGCGGGGACAGACTACTACGAGCAGTACTTC. It translates to CAGSLAGTDYYEQYF. Combining the CDR3 with reference TRBV5-1 and TRBJ2-7 gives the whole variable domain KAGVTQTPRYLIKTRGQQVTLSCSPISGHRSVSWYQQTPGQGLQFLFEYFSETQRNKGNFPGRFSGRQFSNSRSEMNVSTLELGDSALYLCAGSLAGTDYYEQYFGPGTRLTVT.

Concerning this clonotype: This may come from a read error, since a much larger clone is one base off. The rearrangement uses TRBV11-3 and TRBJ2-4, with D perhaps matching TRBD1 or TRBD2 (5 bases each). There are 15 residues in the CDR3. The V gene's germline CDR1 is SGHNT and CDR2 YENEEA. Trimming stripped 3 bases from V and 3 bases from J, with 12 bases between. CDR3 DNA: TGTGCCAGCAGCTTCGAGGGGATCCGCAAAAACATTCAGTACTTC. Translating gives CASSFEGIRKNIQYF. Complete variable domain (other parts from reference TRBV11-3 and TRBJ2-4): EAGVVQSPRYKIIEKKQPVAFWCNPISGHNTLYWYLQNLGQGPELLIRYENEEAVDDSQLPKDRFSAERLKGVDSTLKIQPAELGDSAVYLCASSFEGIRKNIQYFGAGTRLSVL.